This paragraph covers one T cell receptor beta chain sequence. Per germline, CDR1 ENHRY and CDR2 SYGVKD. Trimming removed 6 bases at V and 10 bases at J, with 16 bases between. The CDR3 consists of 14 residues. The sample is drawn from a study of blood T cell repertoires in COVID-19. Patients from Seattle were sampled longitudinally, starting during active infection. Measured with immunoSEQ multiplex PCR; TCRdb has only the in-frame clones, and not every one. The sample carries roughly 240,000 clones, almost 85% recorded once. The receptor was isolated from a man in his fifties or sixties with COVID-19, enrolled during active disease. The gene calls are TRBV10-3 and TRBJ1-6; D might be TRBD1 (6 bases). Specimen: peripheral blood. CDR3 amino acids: CAIRRDTGGSPLHF. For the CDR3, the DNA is TGTGCCATCAGACGGGACACGGGAGGGTCACCCCTCCACTTT.